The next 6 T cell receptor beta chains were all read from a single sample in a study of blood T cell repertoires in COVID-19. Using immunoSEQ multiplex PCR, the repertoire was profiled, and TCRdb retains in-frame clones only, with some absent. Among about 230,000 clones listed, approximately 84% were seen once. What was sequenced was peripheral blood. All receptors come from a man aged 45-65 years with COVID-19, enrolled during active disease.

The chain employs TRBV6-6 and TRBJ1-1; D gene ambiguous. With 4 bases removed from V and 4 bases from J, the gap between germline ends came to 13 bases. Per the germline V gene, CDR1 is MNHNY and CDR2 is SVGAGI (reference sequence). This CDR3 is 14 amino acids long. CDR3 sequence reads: CASSSQILSTEAFF. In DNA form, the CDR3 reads TGTGCCAGCAGTTCTCAAATCTTGAGCACTGAAGCTTTCTTT.

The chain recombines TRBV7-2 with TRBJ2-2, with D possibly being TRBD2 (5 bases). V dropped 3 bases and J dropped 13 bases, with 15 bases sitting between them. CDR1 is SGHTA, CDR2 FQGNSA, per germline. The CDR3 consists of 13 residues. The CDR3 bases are TGTGCCAGCAGCTTCCTAGCCCCCCCGCGGCTGTTTTTT. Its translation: CASSFLAPPRLFF.

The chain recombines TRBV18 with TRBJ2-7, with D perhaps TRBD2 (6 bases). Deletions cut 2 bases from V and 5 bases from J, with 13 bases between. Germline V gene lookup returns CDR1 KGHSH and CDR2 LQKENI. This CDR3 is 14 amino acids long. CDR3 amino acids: CASSPMEREHEQYF. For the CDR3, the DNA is TGTGCCAGCTCACCAATGGAACGGGAGCACGAGCAGTACTTC.

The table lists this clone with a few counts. This chain's CDR3 is CASEQGLTDTQYF. The CDR3 DNA is TGTGCCAGTGAACAGGGTTTGACAGATACGCAGTATTTT. The chain joins TRBV7-2 to TRBJ2-3; D is perhaps TRBD1 (6 bases). Germline lookup yields CDR1 SGHTA and CDR2 FQGNSA. The V end was cut by 9 bases, the J end by 3 bases, with 13 bases between. The CDR3 sequence is 13 residues long. The full variable domain, completed using reference TRBV7-2 and TRBJ2-3, is GAGVSQSPSNKVTEKGKDVELRCDPISGHTALYWYRQSLGQGLEFLIYFQGNSAPDKSGLPSDRFSAERTGGSVSTLTIQRTQQEDSAVYLCASEQGLTDTQYFGPGTRLTVL.

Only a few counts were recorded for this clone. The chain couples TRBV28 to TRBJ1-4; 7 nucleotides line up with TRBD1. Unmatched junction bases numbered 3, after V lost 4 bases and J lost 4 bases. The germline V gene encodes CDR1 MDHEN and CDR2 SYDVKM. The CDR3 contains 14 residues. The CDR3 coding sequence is TGTGCCAGCAGTTCGGACAGGTTTAATGAAAAACTGTTTTTT. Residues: CASSSDRFNEKLFF.

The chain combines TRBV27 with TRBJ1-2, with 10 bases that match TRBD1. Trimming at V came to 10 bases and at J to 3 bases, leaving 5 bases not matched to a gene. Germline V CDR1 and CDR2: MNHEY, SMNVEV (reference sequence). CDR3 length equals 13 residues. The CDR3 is CATRQGADYGYTF. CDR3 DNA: TGTGCCACCCGACAGGGGGCTGACTATGGCTACACCTTC.